These 12 T cell receptor beta chains were all obtained from the same sample, sequenced in a study of blood T cell repertoires in COVID-19. Clones were read by immunoSEQ multiplex PCR, and TCRdb kept only the in-frame ones, dropping some. The sample contains over 150,000 clones, more than 85% of which appear only once. Material: PBMCs or T cells enriched from blood (not recorded which). Receptor source: a woman aged 45-60 years who had recovered from COVID-19.

J is TRBJ2-3 and V is TRBV29-1, with 7 bases lining up with TRBD2. The CDR3 consists of 13 residues. CDR1 is SQVTM, CDR2 ANQGSEA, per germline. After removal of 4 bases from V and 3 bases from J, the junction contained 4 bases not matched to a gene. CDR3 coding DNA: TGCAGCGTTGCTGCGGGAGTAACAGATACGCAGTATTTT. It encodes CSVAAGVTDTQYF.

The chain carries TRBV27 and TRBJ2-1, with 9 bases fitting TRBD2. The germline CDR1 and CDR2 sequences are MNHEY and SMNVEV (reference sequence). V trimming: 2 bases; J trimming: 2 bases; junction bases outside the gene matches: 7. The CDR3 loop spans 17 amino acids. Here the CDR3 DNA reads TGTGCCAGCAGTTTACACTCCCTAGCGGGGACCTACAATGAGCAGTTCTTC. This encodes CASSLHSLAGTYNEQFF.

This clone was seen only once. The chain uses TRBV5-1 and TRBJ1-2, with D unclear. CDR3 length equals 16 residues. The germline CDR1 and CDR2 sequences are SGHRS and YFSETQ. Trimming left V 2 bases short and J 4 bases short, with 18 bases between. The CDR3 region has the DNA TGCGCCAGCAGCTTCGGCGGTACCGGAGGGCTCTATGGCTACACCTTC. Residues: CASSFGGTGGLYGYTF.

This clone showed up just once. This rearrangement joins TRBV6-5 to TRBJ1-4, with D perhaps matching TRBD1 (5 bases). Germline values: CDR1 MNHEY, CDR2 SVGAGI. V lost 2 bases and J 3 bases, leaving 10 bases between the germline ends. There are 15 residues in the CDR3. CDR3 DNA sequence: TGTGCCAGCAGTTACGTCAGGGTACCTAATGAAAAACTGTTTTTT. It specifies CASSYVRVPNEKLFF.

DNA of the CDR3: TGTGCCACCAGACAGGGATCCTACGAGCAGTACTTC. Translation: CATRQGSYEQYF. The rearrangement uses TRBV19 and TRBJ2-7; 7 nucleotides align to TRBD1. The CDR3 spans 12 residues. The V gene end was trimmed by 10 bases and the J gene end by 1 base; junction bases not matched to a gene: 4. From germline, CDR1 is LNHDA and CDR2 SQIVND (reference sequence).

In this sample, this clone turned up once. The chain couples TRBV27 to TRBJ1-1; 10 bases fit TRBD1. The trim removed 5 bases at V and 0 bases at J, leaving 6 bases unmatched. Germline V CDR1 and CDR2: MNHEY, SMNVEV (reference sequence). There are 16 residues in the CDR3. The CDR3 bases are TGTGCCAGCAGTCCGGACAGGGGGTGGATGAACACTGAAGCTTTCTTT. It encodes CASSPDRGWMNTEAFF.

The chain has TRBV19 and TRBJ2-4, with D unclear. Trimming left V 3 bases short and J 0 bases short, with 6 bases between. The V gene's germline CDR1 is LNHDA and CDR2 SQIVND (reference sequence). This CDR3 has 14 amino acids. In DNA, the CDR3 is TGTGCCAGTAGTATGGTAGTAGCCAAAAACATTCAGTACTTC. Amino acid sequence: CASSMVVAKNIQYF.

The chain is built from TRBV11-2 and TRBJ1-6; D perhaps matches TRBD1 (5 bases). This CDR3 has 15 residues. In germline, CDR1 is SGHAT, CDR2 FQNNGV. V lost 3 bases, J lost 4 bases, and 10 bases lay in between. CDR3 region: CASSLAGTYNSPLHF. The CDR3 DNA reads as TGTGCCAGCAGCTTGGCAGGGACTTATAATTCACCCCTCCACTTT.

The rearrangement links TRBV19 to TRBJ2-1; a weak D match, TRBD2 (6 bases). Per germline, CDR1 LNHDA and CDR2 SQIVND (reference sequence). Between the trimmed V and J ends, which lost 3 bases and 2 bases, there was a span of 14 bases. CDR3 length: 16 amino acids. The CDR3 DNA follows: TGTGCCAGTAGTATGAAGGACTACCCACCCTACAATGAGCAGTTCTTC. Amino acids: CASSMKDYPPYNEQFF. The variable domain in full, with the rest retrieved from reference TRBV19 and TRBJ2-1, is DGGITQSPKYLFRKEGQNVTLSCEQNLNHDAMYWYRQDPGQGLRLIYYSQIVNDFQKGDIAEGYSVSREKKESFPLTVTSAQKNPTAFYLCASSMKDYPPYNEQFFGPGTRLTVL.

Only one count was recorded for this clone. The J gene is TRBJ1-1, the V gene TRBV6-5; D is perhaps TRBD1 (5 bases). The germline V gene encodes CDR1 MNHEY and CDR2 SVGAGI. Trimming cost V 2 bases and J 5 bases, with 18 bases left between them. This CDR3 is 16 amino acids long. Written as DNA, the CDR3 is TGTGCCAGCAGTTACGGGAGAGGGACTGCTCTAACTGAAGCTTTCTTT. This encodes CASSYGRGTALTEAFF.

The chain links TRBV28 to TRBJ2-2; maybe TRBD1 (6 bases). Germline V CDR1 and CDR2: MDHEN, SYDVKM. CDR3 length: 13 residues. The ends were cut back, 5 bases at V and 6 bases at J, with 10 bases in the middle. As DNA, the CDR3 is TGTGCCAGCAGTCCCAGGGGTGCCGGGGAGCTGTTTTTT. Its translation: CASSPRGAGELFF.

In its sample, this clone was seen once. This chain connects TRBV9 to TRBJ2-3; D is unresolved. With 4 bases removed from V and 3 bases from J, the gap between germline ends came to 9 bases. CDR1 and CDR2 from the germline V gene are SGDLS and YYNGEE. The CDR3 sequence is 13 residues long. As DNA, the CDR3 is TGTGCCAGCAGCCTCGACGGGACAGATACGCAGTATTTT. Translation gives CASSLDGTDTQYF.